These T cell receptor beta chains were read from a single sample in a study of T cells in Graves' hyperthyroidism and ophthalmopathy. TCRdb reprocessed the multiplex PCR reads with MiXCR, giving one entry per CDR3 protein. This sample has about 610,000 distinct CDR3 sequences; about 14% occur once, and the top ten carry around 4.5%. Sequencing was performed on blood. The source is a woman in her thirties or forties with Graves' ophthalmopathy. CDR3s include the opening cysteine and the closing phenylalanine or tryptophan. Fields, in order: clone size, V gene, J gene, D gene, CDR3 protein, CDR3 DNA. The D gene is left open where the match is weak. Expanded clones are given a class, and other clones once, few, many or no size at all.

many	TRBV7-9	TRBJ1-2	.	CASSLVKPYHGYTF	TGTGCCAGCAGCTTAGTGAAGCCCTATCATGGCTACACCTTC
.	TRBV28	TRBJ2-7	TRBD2	CASRLLAGAPEQYF	TGTGCCAGCAGACTACTAGCGGGAGCACCCGAGCAGTACTTC
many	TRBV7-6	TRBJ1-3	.	CASSLLEPGPMGNTIYF	TGTGCCAGCAGCTTATTGGAGCCGGGGCCTATGGGAAACACCATATATTTT
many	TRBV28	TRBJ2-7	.	CASSPRAVSSYEQYF	TGTGCCAGCAGTCCTCGGGCAGTAAGCTCCTACGAGCAGTACTTC
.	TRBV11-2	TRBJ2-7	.	CASSLAPSEYEQYF	TGTGCCAGCAGCTTGGCCCCGTCGGAGTACGAGCAGTACTTC
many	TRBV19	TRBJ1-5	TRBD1	CASTQTGGAGQPQHF	TGTGCCAGTACCCAAACAGGGGGCGCCGGTCAGCCCCAGCATTTT
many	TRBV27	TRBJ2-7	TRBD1	CASSLSSGTGAYEQYF	TGTGCCAGCAGTTTATCATCCGGGACAGGGGCCTACGAGCAGTACTTC
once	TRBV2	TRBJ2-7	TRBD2	CASTSGRALYEQYF	TGTGCCAGTACTAGCGGGAGGGCCTTATACGAGCAGTACTTC
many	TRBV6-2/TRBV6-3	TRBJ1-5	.	CASSYRDPNQPQHF	TGTGCCAGCAGTTATAGGGACCCCAATCAGCCCCAGCATTTT
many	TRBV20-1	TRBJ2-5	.	CSGRVQETQYF	TGCAGTGGTCGCGTCCAAGAGACCCAGTACTTC
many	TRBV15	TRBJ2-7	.	CATSPWGSVSEQYF	TGTGCCACCAGCCCTTGGGGGTCTGTATCCGAGCAGTACTTC
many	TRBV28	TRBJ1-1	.	CASPPGAEKSEAFF	TGTGCCAGCCCTCCGGGGGCAGAGAAATCTGAAGCTTTCTTT
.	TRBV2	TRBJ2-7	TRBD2	CASSERREREQYF	TGTGCCAGCAGTGAAAGGCGGGAGCGCGAGCAGTACTTC
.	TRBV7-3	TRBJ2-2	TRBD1	CASSFRPGQGITGELFF	TGTGCCAGCAGCTTCCGACCGGGACAGGGTATCACCGGGGAGCTGTTTTTT
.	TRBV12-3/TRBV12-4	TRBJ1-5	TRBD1	CASSFGRTGGNQPQHF	TGTGCCAGCAGTTTTGGTCGGACAGGGGGCAATCAGCCCCAGCATTTT
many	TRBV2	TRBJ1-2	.	CAIALSNPYGYTF	TGTGCCATAGCCTTATCAAATCCGTATGGCTACACCTTC
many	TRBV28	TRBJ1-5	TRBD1	CASSLGTGRQPQHF	TGTGCCAGCAGTTTAGGGACAGGGCGGCAGCCCCAGCATTTT
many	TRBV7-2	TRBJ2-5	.	CANSPAETQYF	TGTGCCAACAGCCCGGCGGAGACCCAGTACTTC
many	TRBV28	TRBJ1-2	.	CASSLSSMGYTF	TGTGCCAGCAGTCTATCCTCTATGGGCTACACCTTC
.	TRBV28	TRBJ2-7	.	CASSLGEVGLYEQYF	TGTGCCAGCAGTTTGGGGGAGGTGGGCCTTTACGAGCAGTACTTC
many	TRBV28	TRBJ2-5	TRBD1	CASRPGQGETQYF	TGTGCCAGCAGACCGGGACAGGGGGAGACCCAGTACTTC
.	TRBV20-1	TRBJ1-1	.	CSARDRARVFLSTEAFF	TGCAGTGCTAGAGATAGGGCCAGGGTTTTCCTGAGCACTGAAGCTTTCTTT
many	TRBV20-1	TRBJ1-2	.	CSARAPASRAVGYTF	TGCAGTGCTAGAGCCCCTGCGTCAAGGGCGGTTGGCTACACCTTC
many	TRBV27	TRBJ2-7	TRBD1	CASSLLAPTGATYEQYF	TGTGCCAGCAGTTTATTGGCGCCGACAGGGGCTACCTACGAGCAGTACTTC
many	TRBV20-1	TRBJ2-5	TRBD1	CSASRGQETQYF	TGCAGTGCTAGCAGGGGGCAGGAGACCCAGTACTTC
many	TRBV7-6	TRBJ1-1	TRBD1	CASSPTTGPLNTEAFF	TGTGCCAGCAGCCCAACGACAGGGCCACTGAACACTGAAGCTTTCTTT
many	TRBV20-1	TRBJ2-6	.	CSAGPHSGANVLTF	TGCAGTGCTGGACCCCATTCTGGGGCCAACGTCCTGACTTTC
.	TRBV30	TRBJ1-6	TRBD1	CAWSYTGGLGSPLHF	TGTGCCTGGAGTTACACAGGGGGATTAGGGTCACCCCTCCACTTT
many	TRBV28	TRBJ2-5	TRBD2	CASSSSSGRARWETQYF	TGTGCCAGCAGTTCATCTAGCGGGAGGGCCAGGTGGGAGACCCAGTACTTC
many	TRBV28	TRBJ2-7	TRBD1	CANSGTGEHEQYF	TGTGCCAACTCCGGGACAGGGGAACACGAGCAGTACTTC
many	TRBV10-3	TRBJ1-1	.	CAISESWELNTEAFF	TGTGCCATCAGTGAGTCGTGGGAGTTGAACACTGAAGCTTTCTTT
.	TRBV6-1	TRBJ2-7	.	CASSHSPGSKKQYF	TGTGCCAGCAGCCACAGTCCCGGATCGAAGAAGCAGTACTTC
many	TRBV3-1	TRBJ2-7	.	CASSQVGYEQYF	TGTGCCAGCAGCCAAGTTGGGTACGAGCAGTACTTC
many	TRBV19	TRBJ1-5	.	CASSMSRESNQPQHF	TGTGCCAGTAGTATGTCGAGGGAAAGCAATCAGCCCCAGCATTTT
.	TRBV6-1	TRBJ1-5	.	CASSELPTQYSNQPQHF	TGTGCCAGCAGTGAATTGCCCACCCAGTATAGCAATCAGCCCCAGCATTTT
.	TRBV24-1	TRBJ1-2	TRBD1	CATSDYRGNGYTF	TGTGCCACCAGTGATTACAGGGGGAATGGCTACACCTTC
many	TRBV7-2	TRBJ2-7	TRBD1	CASSLGTGQGYEQYF	TGTGCCAGCAGCTTAGGTACGGGACAGGGATACGAGCAGTACTTC
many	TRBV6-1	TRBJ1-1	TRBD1	CASRRTGNTEAFF	TGTGCCAGCAGACGGACAGGGAACACTGAAGCTTTCTTT
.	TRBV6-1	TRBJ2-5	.	CASSPVGGVQETQYF	TGTGCCAGCAGTCCCGTGGGCGGAGTACAAGAGACCCAGTACTTC
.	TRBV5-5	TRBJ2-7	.	CASSGGLGLTYEQYF	TGTGCCAGCAGCGGGGGATTGGGGCTCACCTACGAGCAGTACTTC
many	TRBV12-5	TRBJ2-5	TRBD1	CASGSPGTDYQETQYF	TGTGCTAGTGGCTCCCCCGGGACAGACTATCAAGAGACCCAGTACTTC
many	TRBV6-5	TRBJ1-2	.	CASEGGTSGGYTF	TGTGCCAGCGAGGGGGGCACCTCGGGCGGCTACACCTTC
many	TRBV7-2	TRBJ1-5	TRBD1	CASSVDRAGQPQHF	TGTGCCAGCAGTGTGGACAGGGCGGGCCAGCCCCAGCATTTT
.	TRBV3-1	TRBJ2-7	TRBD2	CASSSGTSGRFWEQYF	TGTGCCAGCAGCTCGGGGACTAGCGGGAGGTTCTGGGAGCAGTACTTC
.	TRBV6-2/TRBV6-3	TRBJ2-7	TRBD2	CASSYSVRRDPGLDGTYEQYF	TGTGCCAGCAGTTACTCGGTCCGGAGAGACCCAGGACTAGATGGAACCTACGAGCAGTACTTC
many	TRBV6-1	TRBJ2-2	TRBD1	CASSEQGAGELFF	TGTGCCAGCAGTGAACAGGGGGCCGGGGAGCTGTTTTTT
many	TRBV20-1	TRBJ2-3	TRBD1	CSVRGQGADTQYF	TGCAGTGTAAGAGGTCAGGGGGCAGATACGCAGTATTTT
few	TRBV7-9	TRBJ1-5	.	CASSLNFGEPQHF	TGTGCCAGCAGCTTAAATTTTGGCGAGCCCCAGCATTTT
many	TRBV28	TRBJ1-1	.	CASSLRRGRLNTEAFF	TGTGCCAGCAGTTTAAGGAGGGGACGGTTGAACACTGAAGCTTTCTTT
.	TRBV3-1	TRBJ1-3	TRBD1	CASSRDRGNTIYF	TGTGCCAGCAGCCGGGACAGAGGAAACACCATATATTTT
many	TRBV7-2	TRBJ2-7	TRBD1	CASSPRQGGEQYF	TGTGCCAGCAGCCCGAGACAGGGGGGAGAGCAGTACTTC
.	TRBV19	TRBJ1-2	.	CASSTGEDYYGYTF	TGTGCCAGTAGTACCGGAGAGGACTACTATGGCTACACCTTC
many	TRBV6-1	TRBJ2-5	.	CASSKDWNQETQYF	TGTGCCAGCAGCAAGGACTGGAACCAAGAGACCCAGTACTTC
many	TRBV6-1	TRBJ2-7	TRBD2	CASSTTGTSYEQYF	TGTGCCAGCAGTACAACCGGGACTAGCTACGAGCAGTACTTC
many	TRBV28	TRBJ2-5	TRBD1	CASSLPYRGQETQYF	TGTGCCAGCAGTTTACCCTACAGGGGGCAAGAGACCCAGTACTTC
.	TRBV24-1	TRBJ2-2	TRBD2	CATSLAGGGTGELFF	TGTGCCACCTCCTTAGCGGGAGGGGGGACCGGGGAGCTGTTTTTT
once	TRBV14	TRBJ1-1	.	CASSETQGPLYTEAFF	TGTGCCAGCAGTGAAACTCAGGGGCCCCTATACACTGAAGCTTTCTTT
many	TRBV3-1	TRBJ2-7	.	CASSQEYEQYF	TGTGCCAGCAGCCAAGAGTACGAGCAGTACTTC
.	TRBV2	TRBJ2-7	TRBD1	CASSDKWGQGNYEQYF	TGTGCCAGCAGTGATAAGTGGGGACAGGGAAACTACGAGCAGTACTTC